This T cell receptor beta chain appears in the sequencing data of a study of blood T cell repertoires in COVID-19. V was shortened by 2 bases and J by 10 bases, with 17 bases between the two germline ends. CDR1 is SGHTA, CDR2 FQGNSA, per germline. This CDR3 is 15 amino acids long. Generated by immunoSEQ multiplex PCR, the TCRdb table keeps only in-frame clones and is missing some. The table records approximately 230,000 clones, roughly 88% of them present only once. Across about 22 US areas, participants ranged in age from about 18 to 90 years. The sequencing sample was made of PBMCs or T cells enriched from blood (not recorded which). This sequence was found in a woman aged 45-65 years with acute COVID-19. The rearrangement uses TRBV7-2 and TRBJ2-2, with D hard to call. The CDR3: CASSLPGPADPELFF. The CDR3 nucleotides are TGTGCCAGCAGCTTACCAGGCCCTGCTGACCCGGAGCTGTTTTTT. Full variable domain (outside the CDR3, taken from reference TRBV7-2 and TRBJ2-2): GAGVSQSPSNKVTEKGKDVELRCDPISGHTALYWYRQSLGQGLEFLIYFQGNSAPDKSGLPSDRFSAERTGGSVSTLTIQRTQQEDSAVYLCASSLPGPADPELFFGEGSRLTVL.